The present T cell receptor beta chain was sequenced within a study of vaccination and CD4 T cells after COVID-19. As for the study in general: Four females and six males made up the convalescents, with two Hispanic. Once vaccinated, three convalescent patients provided samples at day 14 and again at days 161 to 241 post-vaccination.

Regarding time point: late sampling 161 to 241 days after vaccination in a few convalescent patients. Described treatment: approximately 9-day PBMC culture with coronavirus spike peptide pools or control peptides (ViraFEST assay). Expansion of antigen-specific T cells with peptide pools by ViraFEST preceded sequencing of TCRs. Wells contained roughly 2.2 million PBMCs each, and these were cultured with 8 to 10 IU/ml IL-2 and around 10 ug/ml peptide pools. Of note for this clonotype: Its cognate antigen is unknown.

V lost 5 bases to trimming and J lost 4 bases, with 9 bases between them. Germline CDR1 is SGHNT and CDR2 is YENEEA. The CDR3 extends over 12 amino acids. Cultured CD4+ T cells had their DNA profiled by the Oncomine TCR Beta short-read assay. MiXCR, applied by TCRdb to the PCR reads, yields one record per CDR3 protein. The sample records fewer than 30,000 distinct CDR3 sequences, about 40% being singletons. Sequences were derived from CD4+ T cells from blood, cultured in vitro, sampled about 7 months after SARS-CoV-2 vaccination. V usage is TRBV11-3 and J usage is TRBJ2-7; D may be TRBD1 (6 bases). The TCR sequence derives from a human donor who had recovered from COVID-19. This CDR3 is CASSNTGYEQYF. The CDR3, as DNA: TGTGCCAGCAGCAACACAGGGTACGAGCAGTACTTC.